This TCR beta chain stems from a study of OX40 agonist ivuxolimab in advanced cancers. Whole-study context: In this trial design, patients received ivuxolimab intravenously at 0.01 to 10 mg/kg every 2 weeks. Past anti-PD-1, anti-PD-L1 or anti-CTLA-4 therapy was accepted, and 40% had received some.

The study, taken as a whole, reports: Low clonal expansion, among the lowest seen, marked partial responders at 0.1-3.0 mg/kg.

The V gene's germline CDR1 is SGHNT and CDR2 YYREEE (reference sequence). The CDR3 consists of 15 residues. Trimming left V 0 bases short and J 2 bases short, with 10 bases between. Note on this clone: Its target is unknown.

Generated by immunoSEQ multiplex PCR, the TCRdb table keeps only in-frame clones and is missing some. The sample holds around 40,000 clones, roughly four fifths seen once. The receptor was isolated from an adult with an advanced solid tumor such as melanoma, head and neck, liver or kidney cancer. The chain couples TRBV5-4 to TRBJ2-3; possibly TRBD1 for D (6 bases). The sequencing used CD4+ or CD8+ T cells sorted from blood, collected in a trial of the OX40 agonist ivuxolimab. CDR3 amino acids: CASSLGGLYTDTQYF. In DNA form, the CDR3 reads TGTGCCAGCAGCTTGGGGGGGCTCTACACAGATACGCAGTATTTT.